Listed below are T cell receptor beta chains from one sample, sequenced in a study of shared clonotypes between healthy human individuals. Sequenced by immunoSEQ multiplex PCR; TCRdb stores in-frame clones only, minus some. The profile shows about 2,100,000 clones, roughly 91% of them singletons. The sequenced sample was naive CD8+ T cells from PBMCs. The source of these receptors is a man aged 18 to 29 in good health. Some clones in this sample may be carry-over from other donors' samples. Both conserved end residues are part of each CDR3. D genes are given only for firm matches. Clone size is given for some rows only: seen once, a few or many times, or a class if the clone is expanded.

D	J	size	V	CDR3	DNA
.	TRBJ1-1	.	TRBV4-3	CASSRLEGDTEAFF	TGCGCCAGCAGCCGCCTCGAGGGGGACACTGAAGCTTTCTTT
TRBD2	TRBJ2-3	.	TRBV29-1	CSVRGTRAGARADTQYF	TGCAGCGTGAGGGGTACTCGGGCGGGAGCTAGGGCAGATACGCAGTATTTT
.	TRBJ1-1	.	TRBV10-3	CAISAGARGTEAFF	TGTGCCATCAGTGCAGGGGCGCGCGGCACTGAAGCTTTCTTT
.	TRBJ2-7	.	TRBV19	CASSMEGARNEQYF	TGTGCCAGTAGTATGGAGGGGGCGCGGAACGAGCAGTACTTC
.	TRBJ2-3	.	TRBV7-8	CASSERGHQETDTQYF	TGTGCCAGCAGCGAAAGGGGTCATCAGGAAACAGATACGCAGTATTTT
.	TRBJ2-3	.	TRBV27	CASSLWYGREAPTDTQYF	TGTGCCAGCAGTTTATGGTATGGCAGGGAAGCTCCCACAGATACGCAGTATTTT
.	TRBJ1-1	.	TRBV19	CASSTQGGEAFF	TGTGCCAGTAGTACCCAGGGAGGTGAAGCTTTCTTT
.	TRBJ2-2	.	TRBV9	CASSPRNTGELFF	TGTGCCAGCAGCCCACGGAACACCGGGGAGCTGTTTTTT
TRBD2	TRBJ2-7	once	TRBV28	CASSPPTSGSTSYEQYF	TGTGCCAGCAGCCCCCCTACTAGCGGGAGTACCTCCTACGAGCAGTACTTC
.	TRBJ2-3	.	TRBV9	CASTGTPRLSDTQYF	TGTGCCAGCACAGGAACACCTCGTTTGTCAGATACGCAGTATTTT
TRBD2	TRBJ2-3	once	TRBV7-9	CASRVAGGPSDTQYF	TGTGCCAGCAGAGTAGCGGGAGGGCCCTCGGATACGCAGTATTTT
.	TRBJ2-3	.	TRBV9	CASSVVGSGSTDTQYF	TGTGCCAGCAGCGTAGTGGGTAGCGGTAGCACAGATACGCAGTATTTT
TRBD2	TRBJ2-7	.	TRBV27	CASSLAGGGYEQYF	TGTGCCAGCAGTTTAGCGGGAGGGGGGTACGAGCAGTACTTC
.	TRBJ2-7	.	TRBV27	CASSFTTGYEQYF	TGTGCCAGCAGTTTTACTACAGGGTACGAGCAGTACTTC
.	TRBJ1-5	.	TRBV27	CASTGGSGPHSNQPQHF	TGTGCCAGCACGGGAGGGTCAGGCCCACACAGCAATCAGCCCCAGCATTTT
.	TRBJ1-3	once	TRBV4-1	CASSQDPGNTIYF	TGCGCCAGCAGCCAAGATCCGGGAAACACCATATATTTT
TRBD1	TRBJ2-3	.	TRBV7-9	CASRAGQGAPADTQYF	TGTGCCAGCAGGGCGGGACAGGGGGCGCCTGCAGATACGCAGTATTTT
.	TRBJ1-5	.	TRBV6-1	CASSEEVWGRRGNQPQHF	TGTGCCAGCAGTGAAGAAGTTTGGGGCAGGAGGGGGAATCAGCCCCAGCATTTT
TRBD2	TRBJ2-7	.	TRBV5-6	CASSLARLAGGGEQYF	TGTGCCAGCAGCTTGGCAAGACTAGCGGGAGGGGGTGAGCAGTACTTC
.	TRBJ2-3	.	TRBV5-4	CASSLDLTDTQYF	TGTGCCAGCAGCTTAGACTTAACAGATACGCAGTATTTT
.	TRBJ2-7	.	TRBV11-2	CASSSPTSISYEQYF	TGTGCCAGCAGCTCGCCGACTAGTATCTCCTACGAGCAGTACTTC
TRBD2	TRBJ2-7	once	TRBV7-3	CASSPRLREPSYEQYF	TGTGCCAGCAGCCCTAGGTTGCGGGAGCCATCCTACGAGCAGTACTTC
TRBD1	TRBJ2-3	.	TRBV29-1	CSVRTGVEDTQYF	TGCAGCGTGCGGACAGGGGTGGAGGATACGCAGTATTTT
.	TRBJ1-1	.	TRBV7-8	CASTSQSILNTEAFF	TGTGCCAGCACGTCTCAGAGCATACTGAACACTGAAGCTTTCTTT
TRBD1	TRBJ2-7	.	TRBV9	CASSEGTAYEQYF	TGTGCCAGCAGCGAGGGGACAGCCTACGAGCAGTACTTC
.	TRBJ2-7	.	TRBV4-3	CASSQAFTESEQYF	TGCGCCAGCAGCCAAGCTTTCACGGAAAGCGAGCAGTACTTC
TRBD2	TRBJ2-1	.	TRBV4-2	CASSQGEGLAGGLNNEQFF	TGTGCCAGCAGCCAGGGAGAGGGACTAGCGGGAGGCCTCAACAATGAGCAGTTCTTC
.	TRBJ2-7	.	TRBV7-9	CASSLAGIADGQYF	TGTGCCAGCAGCTTAGCGGGGATAGCGGACGGGCAGTACTTC
.	TRBJ1-1	.	TRBV27	CASSQTEFGEAFF	TGTGCCAGCAGTCAAACGGAGTTTGGTGAAGCTTTCTTT
.	TRBJ2-7	.	TRBV7-9	CASSLDVWGYEQYF	TGTGCCAGCAGCTTGGATGTATGGGGCTACGAGCAGTACTTC
TRBD2	TRBJ2-7	.	TRBV27	CASSPGTSFYEQYF	TGTGCCAGCAGTCCCGGGACTAGCTTTTACGAGCAGTACTTC
TRBD1	TRBJ1-2	.	TRBV27	CASSPTGDPLANYGYTF	TGTGCCAGCAGTCCGACAGGGGACCCCCTAGCTAACTATGGCTACACCTTC
TRBD1	TRBJ1-2	.	TRBV11-2	CASSSNPGTGSGYTF	TGTGCCAGCAGCTCAAACCCCGGGACAGGGTCTGGCTACACCTTC
.	TRBJ1-2	.	TRBV5-1	CASRLGWTADEDGYTF	TGCGCCAGCAGGCTGGGATGGACAGCCGACGAGGATGGCTACACCTTC
.	TRBJ2-1	.	TRBV27	CASSMYDNEQFF	TGTGCCAGCAGCATGTACGACAATGAGCAGTTCTTC
TRBD1	TRBJ2-2	.	TRBV10-3	CAIRGQGLPGELFF	TGTGCCATACGGGGACAGGGACTACCCGGGGAGCTGTTTTTT
.	TRBJ2-3	.	TRBV28	CASSQGIWGTDTQYF	TGTGCCAGCAGTCAGGGGATTTGGGGCACAGATACGCAGTATTTT
.	TRBJ2-1	few	TRBV7-9	CASSLVSEQFF	TGTGCCAGCAGCTTAGTCTCTGAGCAGTTCTTC
.	TRBJ2-1	.	TRBV11-3	CASSQEGRNEQFF	TGTGCCAGCAGCCAGGAGGGTCGAAATGAGCAGTTCTTC
TRBD1	TRBJ1-5	.	TRBV9	CASSSGGGQPQHF	TGTGCCAGCAGCTCAGGGGGAGGCCAGCCCCAGCATTTT
.	TRBJ2-2	.	TRBV28	CASSPLPRGNTGELFF	TGTGCCAGCAGTCCTCTGCCCAGGGGAAACACCGGGGAGCTGTTTTTT
.	TRBJ2-7	.	TRBV9	CASSVAPSRSYEQYF	TGTGCCAGCAGCGTAGCTCCGTCCAGGAGCTACGAGCAGTACTTC
TRBD1	TRBJ2-7	once	TRBV9	CASSADRVSSQYF	TGTGCCAGCAGCGCCGACAGGGTTTCGTCTCAGTACTTC
TRBD2	TRBJ2-7	.	TRBV4-1	CASSRRTSGSINEQYF	TGCGCCAGCAGCCGGAGGACTAGCGGGAGTATAAACGAGCAGTACTTC
TRBD1	TRBJ2-3	.	TRBV27	CASSAFTGGGTDTQYF	TGTGCCAGCAGTGCGTTTACAGGGGGCGGCACAGATACGCAGTATTTT
TRBD2	TRBJ2-1	.	TRBV4-3	CASSQDWLAGPRSSYNEQFF	TGCGCCAGCAGCCAAGATTGGCTAGCGGGGCCCAGGAGCTCCTACAATGAGCAGTTCTTC
.	TRBJ2-7	.	TRBV7-6	CASSSSHEQYF	TGTGCCAGCAGCTCGAGCCACGAGCAGTACTTC
.	TRBJ1-1	.	TRBV7-8	CASSLTELKALNTEAFF	TGTGCCAGCAGCTTAACCGAATTGAAGGCTCTGAACACTGAAGCTTTCTTT
.	TRBJ2-2	.	TRBV27	CASSPRKPTGELFF	TGTGCCAGCAGCCCCAGAAAGCCTACCGGGGAGCTGTTTTTT
.	TRBJ2-5	once	TRBV19	CASSMGGVAQETQYF	TGTGCCAGTAGTATGGGCGGGGTAGCCCAAGAGACCCAGTACTTC
TRBD1	TRBJ2-3	.	TRBV27	CASKQLRDSGTDTQYF	TGTGCCAGCAAACAACTCCGGGACAGCGGCACAGATACGCAGTATTTT
TRBD1	TRBJ2-1	.	TRBV27	CASSLGGQPYNEQFF	TGTGCCAGCAGTTTAGGGGGACAGCCATACAATGAGCAGTTCTTC